This T cell receptor (beta chain) emerged from a study of Tregs in tolerant kidney transplant recipients. Broader study findings: Biological reproducibility was not directly addressed in this study.

Unstimulated regulatory T cells (CD4+CD25+CD127-), CD4+CD25- non-regulatory cells, CD4 and CD8 cells were FACS-sorted from thawed PBMCs. Profiled with immunoSEQ multiplex PCR; TCRdb holds only in-frame clones, not every one. The table has 40,000 to 50,000 clones, about 90% seen once. Comment on this clone: Antigen unknown.

V was clipped by 2 bases and J by 1 base, with 0 bases between them. Germline loops: CDR1 SGHDT, CDR2 YYEEEE. The CDR3 is made up of 11 amino acids. This clonotype originated in a human donor in good health. Sequencing input: Tregs from blood. The chain is built from TRBV5-6 and TRBJ2-5; the D is unclear. The CDR3 DNA follows: TGTGCCAGCAGCTTCCAAGAGACCCAGTACTTC. It yields the protein CASSFQETQYF.